This T cell receptor beta chain is drawn from a study of T cell responses to AZD1222 COVID-19 vaccine. Produced via immunoSEQ multiplex PCR; TCRdb's table is partial and in-frame only. The sample has about 260,000 clones, over 85% seen once. The germline V gene encodes CDR1 LNHDA and CDR2 SQIVND (reference sequence). The CDR3 runs to 13 residues. Trimming cost V 5 bases and J 14 bases, with 16 bases left between them. The source of this sequence is an adult in good health. V and J are TRBV19 and TRBJ1-6; a possible D gene is TRBD1 (6 bases). The input for sequencing was peripheral blood, taken on day 0 of AZD1222 vaccination. The CDR3 protein is CASSYTGSGTLHF. CDR3 in DNA: TGTGCCAGTAGTTATACAGGGTCCGGGACCCTCCACTTT.